This T cell receptor (beta chain) appears in the sequencing data of a study of CD8 T cells in Susac syndrome. With 7 bases clipped from V and 6 bases from J, the junction kept 12 bases outside the gene matches. The CDR3 contains 15 residues. Per the germline V gene, CDR1 is MDHEN and CDR2 is SYDVKM. RNA amounts of about 0.5 to 1 ug underwent reverse transcription with random hexamers. TCRdb reanalysed the immunoSEQ multiplex PCR reads using MiXCR and keeps one entry per CDR3 protein. The sample includes hundreds of thousands of distinct CDR3 sequences, approximately 95% of them seen just once. From blood CD8+ and CD4+ T cells, the TCR beta chain was sequenced.

V and J are TRBV28 and TRBJ2-7; the match to TRBD1 covers 10 bases. This clonotype originated in a human donor with Susac syndrome. Sequencing was carried out using CD4+ T cells from PBMCs. CDR3 region: CASTQRPGQGREQYF. DNA of the CDR3: TGTGCCAGCACCCAAAGACCGGGACAGGGGCGCGAGCAGTACTTC.